This is a list of T cell receptor beta chains from one sample in a study of blood T cell repertoires in COVID-19. The assay was immunoSEQ multiplex PCR, and TCRdb's table has in-frame clones only and misses some. This table has some 140,000 clones, roughly 89% appearing once. The material sequenced was peripheral blood. The receptors come from a man aged 50 to 59 with acute or convalescent COVID-19. Both conserved end residues are part of each CDR3. D genes are given only for firm matches. For some rows the clone size is stated as once, few or many, or as a class when expanded; others skip it.

TRBD2	14	.	TRBV28	TRBJ2-1	CATILAGGDNEQFF	TGTGCCACCATACTAGCGGGGGGAGACAATGAGCAGTTCTTC
.	17	few	TRBV19	TRBJ1-5	CASSPRTLRYSNQPQHF	TGTGCCAGTAGTCCGCGGACACTTAGGTATAGCAATCAGCCCCAGCATTTT
.	11	.	TRBV2	TRBJ2-5	CASGQKETQYF	TGTGCCAGCGGACAGAAAGAGACCCAGTACTTC
.	15	.	TRBV6-5	TRBJ2-2	CASSPTRTNTGELFF	TGTGCCAGCAGCCCGACTAGGACGAACACCGGGGAGCTGTTTTTT
TRBD1	15	.	TRBV6-2/TRBV6-3	TRBJ1-5	CASSYPGGGNQPQHF	TGTGCCAGCAGTTACCCAGGGGGCGGCAATCAGCCCCAGCATTTT
.	17	.	TRBV3-1/TRBV3-2	TRBJ2-5	CASSQDRQAWGGKTQYF	TGTGCCAGCAGCCAAGATCGACAGGCCTGGGGCGGTAAGACCCAGTACTTC
.	14	.	TRBV28	TRBJ1-2	CASSLLGEGYGYTF	TGTGCCAGCAGTTTATTGGGGGAGGGCTATGGCTACACCTTC
TRBD2	14	.	TRBV13	TRBJ2-5	CASSKGLAGGTQYF	TGTGCCAGCAGCAAGGGACTAGCGGGAGGGACCCAGTACTTC
.	19	.	TRBV9	TRBJ2-2	CASSVATRRVGGYTGELFF	TGTGCCAGCAGCGTAGCTACTAGAAGGGTTGGCGGGTACACCGGGGAGCTGTTTTTT
.	14	.	TRBV3-1/TRBV3-2	TRBJ1-5	CASSPAGSYQPQHF	TGTGCCAGCAGTCCTGCAGGGTCATATCAGCCCCAGCATTTT
TRBD2	12	.	TRBV5-1	TRBJ2-7	CASRFSGGEQYF	TGCGCCAGCAGATTCTCCGGGGGGGAGCAGTACTTC
TRBD1	14	once	TRBV5-1	TRBJ2-7	CASSSQGPSYEQYF	TGCGCCAGCAGCTCACAGGGGCCCTCCTACGAGCAGTACTTC
.	16	few	TRBV9	TRBJ1-2	CASSSWGETQDHGYTF	TGTGCCAGCAGCTCCTGGGGGGAGACCCAAGATCATGGCTACACCTTC
.	16	.	TRBV6-5	TRBJ2-2	CASSYSRLANTGELFF	TGTGCCAGCAGTTACTCGAGGCTAGCCAACACCGGGGAGCTGTTTTTT
TRBD2	16	.	TRBV5-5	TRBJ2-1	CASSLVGLAAYNEQFF	TGTGCCAGCAGCTTGGTAGGACTAGCGGCCTACAATGAGCAGTTCTTC
TRBD1	15	.	TRBV9	TRBJ2-1	CASSVGQGNGNEQFF	TGTGCCAGCAGCGTAGGACAGGGTAACGGCAATGAGCAGTTCTTC
.	14	.	TRBV19	TRBJ2-2	CASSRTAMNGELFF	TGTGCCAGTAGCCGTACCGCGATGAACGGGGAGCTGTTTTTT
TRBD1	16	.	TRBV9	TRBJ2-3	CASSVDGQGVLDTQYF	TGTGCCAGCAGCGTAGATGGACAGGGGGTTCTGGATACGCAGTATTTT
TRBD2	16	once	TRBV7-9	TRBJ2-1	CASSSFPKRGVNEQFF	TGTGCCAGCAGCTCCTTCCCGAAACGGGGGGTGAATGAGCAGTTCTTC
TRBD2	16	.	TRBV19	TRBJ2-2	CASRPGGIAPTGELFF	TGTGCCAGTAGACCGGGAGGCATAGCGCCCACCGGGGAGCTGTTTTTT
.	15	.	TRBV7-8	TRBJ2-7	CASSLGGLGLYEQYF	TGTGCCAGCAGCTTAGGGGGGCTAGGGTTGTACGAGCAGTACTTC
TRBD2	13	.	TRBV7-2	TRBJ2-3	CASSPGTSSTQYF	TGTGCCAGCAGCCCGGGGACTAGTAGCACGCAGTATTTT
TRBD1	16	.	TRBV29-1	TRBJ1-3	CSVDEDRASSGNTIYF	TGCAGCGTTGATGAGGACAGGGCTAGCTCTGGAAACACCATATATTTT